The 16 T cell receptor beta chains presented below share a single source sample, sequenced in a study of cytomegalovirus exposure and HLA in healthy donors. The PCR was carried out with 60 Vbeta primers and 13 Jbeta primers. Sequenced by immunoSEQ multiplex PCR; TCRdb stores in-frame clones only, minus some. The sample holds roughly 150,000 clones, 68% seen once. Sequencing was carried out using PBMCs. These receptors all come from a man in his thirties or forties in good health and CMV-seropositive.

J is TRBJ1-1 and V is TRBV2, with TRBD1 matching 12 bases. Germline trimming cut 2 bases from V and 4 bases from J; bases unmatched to any gene: 2. The CDR3 contains 15 residues. Germline V CDR1 and CDR2: SNHLY, FYNNEI. The CDR3 spells CASSESGQGATEAFF. CDR3 DNA: TGTGCCAGCAGTGAATCGGGACAGGGGGCCACTGAAGCTTTCTTT.

This clone was observed a single time. The junction and the germline gene differ at one end; a read error may be behind it. This chain connects TRBV7-7 to TRBJ2-5; a weak D match, TRBD2 (7 bases). The CDR3 has 14 residues. From germline, CDR1 is SSHAT and CDR2 FNYEAQ (reference sequence). For the CDR3, the DNA is TGTGCTAGCAGCTTAGGGAGGGGGGGAGAGACCCAGTACTTC. The encoded protein is CASSLGRGGETQYF. Variable domain in full (rest from reference TRBV7-7 and TRBJ2-5): GAGVSQSPRYKVTKRGQDVTLRCDPISSHATLYWYQQALGQGPEFLTYFNYEAQPDKSGLPSDRFSAERPEGSISTLTIQRTEQRDSAMYRCASSLGRGGETQYFGPGTRLLVL.

The chain uses TRBV30 and TRBJ2-7, with 9 nucleotides matching TRBD2. J gave up 0 bases and V 4 bases, and 7 bases lay outside the gene matches. The CDR3 contains 15 residues. Germline V lookup: CDR1 GTSNPN, CDR2 SVGIG (reference sequence). The CDR3 here is CAWIPSGGNSYEQYF. DNA of the CDR3: TGTGCCTGGATTCCCAGCGGGGGGAACTCCTACGAGCAGTACTTC.

This chain uses TRBV6-5 with TRBJ1-1; TRBD1 is a possible D gene (5 bases). CDR1 and CDR2 from the germline V gene are MNHEY and SVGAGI. CDR3 length equals 15 residues. Trimming removed 1 base at V and 5 bases at J, with 14 bases between. DNA for the CDR3: TGTGCCAGCAGTTACTTCGGGGGGTTTGTGACTGAAGCTTTCTTT. Encoded protein: CASSYFGGFVTEAFF.

V is TRBV2 and J is TRBJ2-7; weak D call: TRBD1 (6 bases). Trimming stripped 4 bases from V and 5 bases from J, with 15 bases between. The germline gives CDR1 SNHLY, CDR2 FYNNEI. This CDR3 comprises 14 residues. DNA of the CDR3: TGTGCCAGCAGTGTGGAACAGGGTCACCACGAGCAGTACTTC. Translated: CASSVEQGHHEQYF. The whole variable domain, remainder taken from reference TRBV2 and TRBJ2-7, is EPEVTQTPSHQVTQMGQEVILRCVPISNHLYFYWYRQILGQKVEFLVSFYNNEISEKSEIFDDQFSVERPDGSNFTLKIRSTKLEDSAMYFCASSVEQGHHEQYFGPGTRLTVT.

V is TRBV19 and J is TRBJ2-1; TRBD2 matches 9 bases. J lost 5 bases, V lost 5 bases, and 7 bases had no gene match. Germline CDR1 reads LNHDA; CDR2 reads SQIVND (reference sequence). The CDR3 runs 15 residues. CDR3 protein: CASSQSGRSNNEQFF. The CDR3 DNA follows: TGTGCCAGTAGTCAGAGCGGGAGGTCCAACAATGAGCAGTTCTTC.

The gene calls are TRBV6-5 and TRBJ2-1; 11 positions match TRBD2. Germline V CDR1 and CDR2: MNHEY, SVGAGI. With 4 bases clipped from V and 7 bases from J, the junction kept 6 bases outside the gene matches. The CDR3 is 15 residues long. The CDR3 DNA reads TGTGCCAGCAGTTCCAGACTAGCGGGATGGAATGAGCAGTTCTTC. Its protein product is CASSSRLAGWNEQFF.

Written as DNA, the CDR3 is TGTGCCAGCAACAGGCAACAGGGGGAAAAACTGTTTTTT. Translating gives CASNRQQGEKLFF. The chain links TRBV2 to TRBJ1-4; 7 bases are a match to TRBD1. Germline V CDR1 and CDR2: SNHLY, FYNNEI. This CDR3 is built from 13 residues. J gave up 8 bases and V 7 bases, and 7 bases lay outside the gene matches.

The chain uses TRBV9 and TRBJ2-6, with D perhaps TRBD1 (6 bases). The CDR3 is 15 residues long. V gave up 3 bases and J gave up 3 bases, with 10 bases separating them. CDR1 and CDR2 from the germline V gene are SGDLS and YYNGEE. The CDR3 coding sequence is TGTGCCAGCAGCGAGGGGGATTTTGGGGCCAACGTCCTGACTTTC. Its protein product is CASSEGDFGANVLTF.

The chain links TRBV7-9 to TRBJ2-3; D is possibly TRBD2 (6 bases). In germline, CDR1 is SEHNR, CDR2 FQNEAQ (reference sequence). This CDR3 has 14 amino acids. V dropped 8 bases and J dropped 2 bases, with 14 bases sitting between them. CDR3 residues: CASCPGVLTDTQYF. The CDR3 DNA reads TGTGCCAGCTGTCCGGGGGTCCTCACAGATACGCAGTATTTT. Together with reference TRBV7-9 and TRBJ2-3, the CDR3 gives the full variable domain: DTGVSQNPRHKITKRGQNVTFRCDPISEHNRLYWYRQTLGQGPEFLTYFQNEAQLEKSRLLSDRFSAERPKGSFSTLEIQRTEQGDSAMYLCASCPGVLTDTQYFGPGTRLTVL.

The gene calls are TRBV19 and TRBJ2-1; TRBD2 matches 12 bases. This CDR3 is 16 amino acids long. The trim removed 5 bases at V and 4 bases at J, leaving 6 bases unmatched. CDR1 is LNHDA, CDR2 SQIVND, per germline (reference sequence). The DNA for the CDR3 is TGTGCCAGTAGTGCAAGGACTAGCGGGACATACAATGAGCAGTTCTTC. It specifies CASSARTSGTYNEQFF.

The CDR3 spells CASSAGLKFQETQYF. CDR3 bases: TGCGCCAGCAGCGCCGGACTGAAATTCCAAGAGACCCAGTACTTC. The rearrangement uses TRBV5-1 and TRBJ2-5; weak D call: TRBD2 (5 bases). This CDR3 is 15 amino acids long. The germline gives CDR1 SGHRS, CDR2 YFSETQ. Trimming took 4 bases from V and 1 from J, leaving 14 bases between them.

The chain has TRBV7-9 and TRBJ2-3; 8 bases fit TRBD1. This CDR3 is built from 14 residues. CDR1 is SEHNR, CDR2 FQNEAQ, per germline (reference sequence). The V and J ends lost 4 bases and 6 bases, in that order; junction bases with no gene match: 6. Written as DNA, the CDR3 is TGTGCCAGCAGCTCACAGGGGGGCAAGGATACGCAGTATTTT. This encodes CASSSQGGKDTQYF.

This rearrangement joins TRBV6-6 to TRBJ1-1; 7 positions agree with TRBD1. V lost 5 bases to trimming and J lost 0 bases; unmatched junction nucleotides: 6. Germline CDR1 and CDR2: MNHNY and SVGAGI (reference sequence). The CDR3 consists of 15 residues. CDR3 coding DNA: TGTGCCAGCAGTCTCCGGGACAGTGTGAACACTGAAGCTTTCTTT. This encodes CASSLRDSVNTEAFF.

The chain employs TRBV11-3 and TRBJ2-7; D gene unclear. The germline V gene has CDR1 SGHNT and CDR2 YENEEA. The germline V and J ends were trimmed by 5 bases and 5 bases, with 25 bases remaining between them. The CDR3 runs to 17 residues. The chain's CDR3 is CASSPVESRHDLDEQYF. In DNA form, the CDR3 reads TGTGCCAGCAGCCCTGTTGAATCGAGACATGATCTGGACGAGCAGTACTTC.

The chain uses TRBV5-1 and TRBJ1-2; no clear D. This CDR3 spans 13 amino acids. Germline V gene data show CDR1 as SGHRS and CDR2 as YFSETQ. Trimming took off 1 base at V and 8 bases at J, with 12 bases between the two ends. This CDR3 is CASSLMSARGYTF. The CDR3 DNA follows: TGCGCCAGCAGCTTGATGTCCGCTAGAGGCTACACCTTC.